Detailed here is one T cell receptor (beta chain). The target of this receptor is not known. One base away there is no much larger clone; base qualities are not given. The data were taken from a study of blood T cell repertoires in COVID-19 (dated by TCRdb to 2018 to 2021). A note on the overall study: Samples covering the acute and convalescent phases of COVID-19 were provided by collaborators in the United States, Italy and Spain. The prospective study material was composed of cDNA or gDNA derived from T cells, B-cell-depleted T cells, or PBMCs. Subjects who had been exposed to COVID-19, were actively infected with it, or had recovered from it provided the deeply sampled blood TCRbeta repertoires that made up the dataset. The repertoires were released in a freely available public database meant as a resource for research on the immune response to SARS-CoV-2. The samples were drawn from the first 160 participants of the ongoing ImmuneRACE study and from some 1,300 subjects provided by 6 global collaborators. The sample metadata nearly always contained a de-identified subject ID, COVID-19 status, age in years and sex. Where available, HLA class I and class II types were obtained from metadata supplied by the sample provider rather than from assay-based typing.

The immunoSEQ Assay, a bias-controlled multiplex PCR, was used to amplify TCRbeta CDR3 regions from genomic DNA. The paper's data handling went like this. Within the assay, amplification of reference gene primers was used to estimate how many nucleated cells each sample contained. Sequence reads were collapsed and filtered to measure the absolute abundance of every unique TCRbeta CDR3 rearrangement. For each sample, productive Simpson clonality was calculated as the square root of Simpson's diversity index across productive rearrangements. TCRdb re-hosts the immuneACCESS table, in-frame sequences only. Its copies lack some clones; in the studies checked, an unresolved V gene accounts for under half of them, and the cause for the rest is not known. From that table come the V and J calls and clone size; the DNA was used to work out D and trimming. Here the sample has hundreds of thousands of clones; around 90% occur a single time. Roughly 3.1% of the sample goes to the ten largest clones.

Study-level results and caveats: The quantity of clinical and demographic metadata differed by source and by participant and was supplied without curation.

Whole blood was collected in K2EDTA tubes by collaborating institutions according to the institutions' own protocols. For TCRbeta analysis, collaborators shipped samples as frozen whole blood, isolated PBMCs, or DNA extracted from either of those sample types. Input material: peripheral blood. The source of this sequence is a human donor in a cohort sampled during active COVID-19.

The nucleotide sequence reads TGTGCCAGCAGTTACCAGACTAGCGGGGGTTTCAATGAGCAGTTCTTC. It codes for CASSYQTSGGFNEQFF. Recombination linked TRBV6-6 to TRBJ2-1; the junction holds 12 bases that match TRBD2. There are 16 amino acids in the CDR3, from cysteine to phenylalanine inclusive. Left in the record is the CDR3 DNA by itself, 48 bases read in frame from the first base. According to the germline V gene (reference sequence), CDR1 reads MNHNY and CDR2 reads SVGAGI. The germline V and J ends show losses of 2 bases and 6 bases respectively, and no gene match explains 5 bases of the junction.